Listed below are T cell receptor beta chains from one sample, sequenced in a study of blood T cell repertoires in COVID-19. The table came from immunoSEQ multiplex PCR; TCRdb's copy has only in-frame clones and leaves some out. The sample lists around 350,000 clones, approximately 86% occurring once. Sequencing was performed on peripheral blood. Every receptor here comes from a human donor in a cohort sampled during active COVID-19. Both conserved end residues are part of each CDR3. The order of the fields is V gene, J gene, clone size, D gene, CDR3 DNA, CDR3 protein. The D gene is left open where the match is weak. Clone size is shown for a subset of rows, as once, few, many or a class of expanded clone.

TRBV2	TRBJ1-3	.	.	TGTGCCAGCAGTGAGAGGCCCTCTGGAAACACCATATATTTT	CASSERPSGNTIYF
TRBV25-1	TRBJ1-2	.	TRBD1	TGTGCCAGCAGTAAACAGGGGCCAAAGGATGGCTACACCTTC	CASSKQGPKDGYTF
TRBV29-1	TRBJ1-1	.	TRBD1	TGCAGCGTTACACAGGGGGCGGTCACTGAAGCTTTCTTT	CSVTQGAVTEAFF
TRBV18	TRBJ1-3	.	.	TGTGCCAGCTCACCCGACAGCCGGTCCGGAAACACCATATATTTT	CASSPDSRSGNTIYF
TRBV6-1	TRBJ1-4	once	TRBD1	TGTGCCAGCAGTGAAGAGATACAGGGGTCTCGCGGTGGGAATGAAAAACTGTTTTTT	CASSEEIQGSRGGNEKLFF
TRBV19	TRBJ1-1	.	.	TGTGCCAGTAGTATCGGGGTGGAGACTGAAGCTTTCTTT	CASSIGVETEAFF
TRBV2	TRBJ2-1	.	.	TGTGCCAGCAGTGAACGGGTTTTCTTGGATGAGCAGTTCTTC	CASSERVFLDEQFF
TRBV7-6	TRBJ2-2	.	.	TGTGCCAGCAGGGAGGGACTTCTGAACACCGGGGAGCTGTTTTTT	CASREGLLNTGELFF
TRBV12-3/TRBV12-4	TRBJ1-2	.	.	TGTGCCAGCAGTTTAGGAAGGGAGGATGGCTACACCTTC	CASSLGREDGYTF
TRBV7-9	TRBJ1-3	many	.	TGTGCCAGCAGCTTCCCGGGTGGCCGGATCTCTGGAAACACCATATATTTT	CASSFPGGRISGNTIYF
TRBV30	TRBJ1-2	many	TRBD1	TGTGCCTGGAGTGTGGGACAGGGGATGGTGAGGGGCTACACCTTC	CAWSVGQGMVRGYTF
TRBV9	TRBJ1-6	many	TRBD1	TGTGCCAGCAGCGAAACCGGGACAGAGAATTCACCCCTCCACTTT	CASSETGTENSPLHF
TRBV19	TRBJ2-7	.	.	TGTGCCAGTAGGAGGGCTAGTAGTTCATACGAGCAGTACTTC	CASRRASSSYEQYF
TRBV6-5	TRBJ1-1	.	.	TGTGCCAGCAGCAGGGGGAACACTGAAGCTTTCTTT	CASSRGNTEAFF
TRBV30	TRBJ2-2	.	TRBD2	TGTGCCTTCCGGACTAGCGGGACCACCGGGGAGCTGTTTTTT	CAFRTSGTTGELFF
TRBV19	TRBJ1-1	few	.	TGTGCCAGTAGTATAAATGCGGATAACACTGAAGCTTTCTTT	CASSINADNTEAFF
TRBV3-1/TRBV3-2	TRBJ2-6	.	.	TGTGCCAGCAGCCAAGAGAGGGCAACTGGGGCCAACGTCCTGACTTTC	CASSQERATGANVLTF
TRBV11-3	TRBJ2-2	.	.	TGTGCCAGCAGCTTATGGGCAAGCCCCTTTGCGACCGGGGAGCTGTTTTTT	CASSLWASPFATGELFF
TRBV15	TRBJ1-6	once	.	TGTGCCACCAGCGATAAATACAGGTCCTTGGGGAATTCACCCCTCCACTTT	CATSDKYRSLGNSPLHF
TRBV9	TRBJ2-3	.	TRBD2	TGTGCCAGCAGCGTAGGAGCGGGGGCCTCAGATACGCAGTATTTT	CASSVGAGASDTQYF
TRBV5-1	TRBJ2-3	many	TRBD2	TGCGCCAGCAGCTTGGTTCTAGCGGGGGGCACAGATACGCAGTATTTT	CASSLVLAGGTDTQYF
TRBV5-1	TRBJ2-1	once	.	TGCGCCAGCCAGCAGGGAAACAATGAGCAGTTCTTC	CASQQGNNEQFF
TRBV5-6	TRBJ1-2	.	.	TGTGCCAGCAGCCGGCGGGAGGGCGGCTACACCTTC	CASSRREGGYTF
TRBV11-2	TRBJ2-7	.	TRBD1	TGTGCCAGCAGCTTAGGGACAGGGGGAAATTCCTACGAGCAGTACTTC	CASSLGTGGNSYEQYF
TRBV4-2	TRBJ2-1	.	TRBD2	TGTGCCAGCAGGGCGACTAGCGGGAGCTCCTACAATGAGCAGTTCTTC	CASRATSGSSYNEQFF
TRBV14	TRBJ1-2	.	TRBD1	TGTGCCAGCAGCCAACTACCGGGACAGGAGACTAACTATGGCTACACCTTC	CASSQLPGQETNYGYTF
TRBV9	TRBJ2-3	once	.	TGTGCCAGCAGCGCCTCTGGCCCCTCCACCGATACGCAGTATTTT	CASSASGPSTDTQYF
TRBV7-9	TRBJ1-1	large	.	TGTGCCAGCAGCTTACCTGACAGTCCGAACACTGAAGCTTTCTTT	CASSLPDSPNTEAFF
TRBV7-8	TRBJ1-3	.	.	TGTGCCAGCAGCTTTTCATCCAGGCCGAGCTCTGGAAACACCATATATTTT	CASSFSSRPSSGNTIYF
TRBV28	TRBJ2-3	.	.	TGTGCCAGCAGCGCTGGCGGGCCGACGAGAGATACGCAGTATTTT	CASSAGGPTRDTQYF
TRBV6-4	TRBJ2-2	few	TRBD2	TGTGCCAGCAGTGGTTCTAGCGGGGGAGACACCGGGGAGCTGTTTTTT	CASSGSSGGDTGELFF
TRBV28	TRBJ2-5	.	TRBD1	TGTGCCAGCAGCTCCAACAGGGGGCAAGAGACCCAGTACTTC	CASSSNRGQETQYF
TRBV19	TRBJ2-2	.	TRBD2	TGTGCCACCTCCCCTATGGCGGGAGTGTGGGAGCTGTTTTTT	CATSPMAGVWELFF
TRBV7-2	TRBJ1-1	many	.	TGTGCCAGCAGCTTACAGGGTCCGAACACTGAAGCTTTCTTT	CASSLQGPNTEAFF
TRBV2	TRBJ2-1	.	TRBD1	TGTGCCAGCAGTGAAGACAGGGGCGCTTACAATGAGCAGTTCTTC	CASSEDRGAYNEQFF
TRBV2	TRBJ1-6	.	TRBD1	TGTGCCAGCAACCGGGTACAGGGGGGTGAGGGAAATTCACCCCTCCACTTT	CASNRVQGGEGNSPLHF
TRBV21-1	TRBJ2-3	.	.	TGTGCCAGCAGCAAGGTGGCCGGGGGGGGACCCACAGATACGCAGTATTTT	CASSKVAGGGPTDTQYF
TRBV5-1	TRBJ1-6	.	TRBD1	TGCGCCAGCAGCTTGGGGACAGGGATATCACCCCTCCACTTT	CASSLGTGISPLHF
TRBV12-3/TRBV12-4	TRBJ1-1	.	.	TGTGCCAGCAGTTTAGCTCGCGGTCAGACGGCTTTCTTT	CASSLARGQTAFF
TRBV28	TRBJ1-2	.	.	TGTGCCAGCAGTTCACCGGGACACAATTATGGCTACACCTTC	CASSSPGHNYGYTF
TRBV12-1	TRBJ1-5	.	.	TGTGCCAGCAGCTTCTCCGGGACAACTCCTTATAGCAATCAGCCCCAGCATTTT	CASSFSGTTPYSNQPQHF